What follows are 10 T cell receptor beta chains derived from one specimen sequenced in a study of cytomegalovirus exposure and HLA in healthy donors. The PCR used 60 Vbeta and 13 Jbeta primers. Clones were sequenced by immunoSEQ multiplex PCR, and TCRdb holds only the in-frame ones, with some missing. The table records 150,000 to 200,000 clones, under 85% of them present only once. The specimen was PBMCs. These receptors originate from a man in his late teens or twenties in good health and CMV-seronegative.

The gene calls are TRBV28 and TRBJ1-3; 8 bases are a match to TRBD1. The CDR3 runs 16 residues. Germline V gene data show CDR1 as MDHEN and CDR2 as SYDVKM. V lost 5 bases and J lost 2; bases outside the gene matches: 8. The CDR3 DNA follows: TGTGCCAGCAGTCCGACAGGGGAATTAGCTGGAAACACCATATATTTT. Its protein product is CASSPTGELAGNTIYF.

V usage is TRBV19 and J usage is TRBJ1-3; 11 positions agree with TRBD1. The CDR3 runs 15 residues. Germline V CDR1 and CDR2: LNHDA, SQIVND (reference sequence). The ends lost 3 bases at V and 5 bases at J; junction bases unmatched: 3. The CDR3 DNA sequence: TGTGCCAGTAGTATGGGGACAGGGGGTAGAAACACCATATATTTT. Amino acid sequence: CASSMGTGGRNTIYF.

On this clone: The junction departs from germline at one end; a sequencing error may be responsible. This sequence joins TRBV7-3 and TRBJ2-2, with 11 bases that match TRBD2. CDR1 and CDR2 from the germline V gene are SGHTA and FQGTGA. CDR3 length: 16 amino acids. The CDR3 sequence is CSSSPLSGRGTGELFF. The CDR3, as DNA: TGTTCCAGCAGCCCTCTTAGCGGGAGGGGCACCGGGGAGCTGTTTTTT.

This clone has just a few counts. The CDR3 nucleotides read TGTGCCAGCTCACCACTAGCTGTTAGTCGGGGGGGCGAGTCCTACGAGCAGTACTTC. Encoded protein: CASSPLAVSRGGESYEQYF. The chain couples TRBV18 to TRBJ2-7; 8 positions match TRBD2. Germline trimming cut 1 base from V and 1 base from J; bases unmatched to any gene: 15. The CDR3 has 19 residues. In germline, CDR1 is KGHSH, CDR2 LQKENI.

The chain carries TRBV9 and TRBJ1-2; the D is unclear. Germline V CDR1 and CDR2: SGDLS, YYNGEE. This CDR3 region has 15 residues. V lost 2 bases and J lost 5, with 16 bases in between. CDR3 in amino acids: CASSVGESTIYGYTF. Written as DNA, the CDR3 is TGTGCCAGCAGCGTGGGCGAGAGTACAATTTATGGCTACACCTTC. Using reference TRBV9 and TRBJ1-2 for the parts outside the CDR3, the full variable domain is DSGVTQTPKHLITATGQRVTLRCSPRSGDLSVYWYQQSLDQGLQFLIQYYNGEERAKGNILERFSAQQFPDLHSELNLSSLELGDSALYFCASSVGESTIYGYTFGSGTRLTVV.

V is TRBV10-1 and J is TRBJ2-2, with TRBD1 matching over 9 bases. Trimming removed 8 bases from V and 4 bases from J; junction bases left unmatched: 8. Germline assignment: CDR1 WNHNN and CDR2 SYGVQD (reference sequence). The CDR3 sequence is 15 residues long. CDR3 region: CASAAGTGTTGELFF. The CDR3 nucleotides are TGCGCCAGCGCAGCCGGGACAGGGACCACCGGGGAGCTGTTTTTT.

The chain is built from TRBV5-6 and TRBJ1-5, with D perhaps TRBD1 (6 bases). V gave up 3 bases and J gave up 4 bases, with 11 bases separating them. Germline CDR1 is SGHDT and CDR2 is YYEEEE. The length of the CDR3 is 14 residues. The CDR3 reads CASSWGQGNQPQHF. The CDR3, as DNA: TGTGCCAGCAGCTGGGGGCAGGGGAATCAGCCCCAGCATTTT.

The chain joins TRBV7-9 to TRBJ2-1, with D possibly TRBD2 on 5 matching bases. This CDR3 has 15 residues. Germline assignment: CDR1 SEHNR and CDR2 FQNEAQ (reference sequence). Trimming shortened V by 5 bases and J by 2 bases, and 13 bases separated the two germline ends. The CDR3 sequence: CASSPTLGAYNEQFF. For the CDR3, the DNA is TGTGCCAGCAGCCCGACACTAGGCGCCTACAATGAGCAGTTCTTC.

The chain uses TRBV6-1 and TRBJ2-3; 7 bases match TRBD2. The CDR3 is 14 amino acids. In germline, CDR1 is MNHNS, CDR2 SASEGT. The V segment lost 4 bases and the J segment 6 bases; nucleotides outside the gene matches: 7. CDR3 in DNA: TGTGCCAGCAGTGTTGGCGGGGGATGGGATACGCAGTATTTT. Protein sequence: CASSVGGGWDTQYF.

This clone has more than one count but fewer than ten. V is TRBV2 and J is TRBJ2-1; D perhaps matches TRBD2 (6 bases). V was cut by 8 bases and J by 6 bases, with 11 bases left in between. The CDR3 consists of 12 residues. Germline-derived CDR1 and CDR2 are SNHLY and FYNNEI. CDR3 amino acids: CASEGLINEQFF. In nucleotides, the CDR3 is TGTGCCAGCGAAGGACTAATCAATGAGCAGTTCTTC.